These 28 T cell receptor beta chains came from one sample sequenced in a study of metastatic and nonmetastatic thyroid tumors. MiXCR reprocessed the PCR reads for TCRdb. The sample shows about 60,000 clones, 15% to 20% of them seen only once. There were no patients who had received any treatment before thyroid surgery. The sequenced material came from blood. The receptor set was obtained from a male donor with papillary thyroid cancer or a benign thyroid nodule (not recorded which). Some clones in this sample may be carry-over from other donors' samples.

Remarks on this clone: A single base separates this from a much larger clone, so it may be a read error. The chain couples TRBV5-5 to TRBJ1-3; TRBD1 aligns across 7 bases. The CDR3 totals 15 residues. Germline CDR1 is SGHKS and CDR2 is YYEKEE (reference sequence). V lost 3 bases and J lost 3; bases outside the gene matches: 6. As DNA, the CDR3 is TGTGCCAGCAGCTCTACAGGGGCCTGTGGAAACACCATATATTTT. It translates to CASSSTGACGNTIYF.

In this sample, this clone turned up many times. This chain links TRBV27 with TRBJ1-1; possibly TRBD1 for D (5 bases). This CDR3 is 14 amino acids long. CDR1 is MNHEY, CDR2 SMNVEV, per germline (reference sequence). Trimming shortened V by 7 bases and J by 1 base, and 13 bases separated the two germline ends. The CDR3 spells CASKKGTWNTEAFF. The CDR3, as DNA: TGTGCCAGCAAGAAGGGGACGTGGAACACTGAAGCTTTCTTT.

In regard to this clone: The germline gene is not matched at one end of the junction; a read error may be the cause. The chain combines TRBV4-2 with TRBJ1-5; D ambiguous. Germline-derived CDR1 and CDR2 are LGHNA and YNFKEQ. CDR3 size: 16 residues. The CDR3 region has the DNA TGTGCCATCAGCCACCTCACGGCGGGCCCTGGGCAGCCCCAGCATTTT. Residues: CAISHLTAGPGQPQHF.

In its sample, this clone was seen many times. The chain has TRBV28 and TRBJ1-2; D is ambiguous. V was pared by 6 bases and J by 2 bases, with 22 bases between. The CDR3 has 17 amino acids. The germline CDR1 and CDR2 sequences are MDHEN and SYDVKM. In DNA, the CDR3 is TGTGCCAGCAGCCGCAAAGGAGGCCCTGCCCCCAACTATGGCTACACCTTC. Residues: CASSRKGGPAPNYGYTF.

This clone was seen many times. Here the CDR3 reads CASSPESGNQPQHF. DNA of the CDR3: TGTGCCAGCTCACCAGAATCAGGCAATCAGCCCCAGCATTTT. This chain uses TRBV18 with TRBJ1-5; D is uncertain. This CDR3 is built from 14 residues. Germline lookup yields CDR1 KGHSH and CDR2 LQKENI. V was shortened by 2 bases and J by 2 bases, with 7 bases between the two germline ends.

There are many counts of this clone. Other DNA sequences within the sample encode an identical CDR3. The chain uses TRBV19 and TRBJ1-1, with a tentative D call TRBD1 (6 bases). The CDR3 consists of 16 residues. Germline V lookup: CDR1 LNHDA, CDR2 SQIVND (reference sequence). V lost 10 bases to trimming and J lost 7 bases, with 28 bases between them. The CDR3 reads CATAEGSPPQGFEAFF. DNA for the CDR3: TGTGCCACCGCGGAGGGGTCCCCCCCACAGGGATTTGAAGCTTTCTTT.

Of note for this clone: A junction boundary mismatches the germline segment, possibly from a read error. The V gene is TRBV6-2 or TRBV6-3, the J gene TRBJ2-2; unclear D gene. The CDR3 is 12 amino acids. Germline assignment: CDR1 MNHEY and CDR2 SVGEGT. CDR3 sequence reads: CASRYYYGELFF. The CDR3, as DNA: TGTGCCAGCAGGTACTACTACGGGGAGCTGTTTTTT.

Note on this clone: A single base separates this from a much larger clone, so it may be a read error. The chain uses TRBV5-4 and TRBJ2-2; weak D call: TRBD2 (5 bases). Germline loops: CDR1 SGHNT, CDR2 YYREEE (reference sequence). CDR3 length equals 11 residues. For the CDR3, the DNA is TGTGCCAGCCGTGACACCGGGGATCTGTTTTTT. The encoded protein is CASRDTGDLFF.

This clone was picked up many times. The chain combines TRBV20-1 with TRBJ2-1; 8 bases align to TRBD2. The CDR3 spans 15 residues. Germline V gives CDR1 DFQATT, CDR2 SNEGSKA (reference sequence). V was clipped by 1 base and J by 5 bases; unmatched bases: 7. The CDR3 reads CSARGGAGGHNEQFF. The DNA for the CDR3 is TGCAGTGCTAGAGGGGGTGCGGGAGGCCACAATGAGCAGTTCTTC.

This clone was counted ten times or more. This chain joins TRBV6-1 and TRBJ1-4; D uncertain. Trimming removed 7 bases at V and 8 bases at J, with 17 bases between. Germline loops: CDR1 MNHNS, CDR2 SASEGT. CDR3 size: 14 residues. The CDR3 loop is CASKGSPPTEKLFF. The DNA of the CDR3 is TGTGCCAGCAAAGGATCCCCGCCCACGGAAAAACTGTTTTTT.

Ten or more counts support this clone. This sample includes further DNA sequences coding for the same CDR3. This chain joins TRBV27 and TRBJ1-2, with TRBD1 matching over 7 bases. The CDR3 is 14 residues long. The V segment lost 4 bases and the J segment 3 bases; nucleotides outside the gene matches: 5. The germline gives CDR1 MNHEY, CDR2 SMNVEV (reference sequence). DNA for the CDR3: TGTGCCAGCAGTTCGGGAGGGACAGACTATGGCTACACCTTC. As protein: CASSSGGTDYGYTF.

This clone came up many times. This chain uses TRBV19 with TRBJ2-5; TRBD1 agrees at 9 bases. Germline V lookup: CDR1 LNHDA, CDR2 SQIVND (reference sequence). V shed 9 bases, J shed 6 bases, and the junction held 14 bases outside the gene matches. The CDR3 extends over 15 amino acids. Here the CDR3 reads CASGPTGQGRKTQYF. CDR3 coding DNA: TGTGCCAGCGGTCCCACAGGACAGGGGAGAAAGACCCAGTACTTC.

The V and J genes are TRBV11-2 and TRBJ2-7, with D perhaps matching TRBD1 or TRBD2 (5 bases each). Trimming shortened V by 4 bases and J by 4 bases, and 14 bases separated the two germline ends. The CDR3 length is 14 residues. Germline V gene lookup returns CDR1 SGHAT and CDR2 FQNNGV. CDR3 nucleotides: TGTGCCAGCAGCTGGGGACCTGAATGGTACGAGCAGTACTTC. Translated, it gives CASSWGPEWYEQYF. The full variable domain, its missing parts supplied by reference TRBV11-2 and TRBJ2-7, is EAGVAQSPRYKIIEKRQSVAFWCNPISGHATLYWYQQILGQGPKLLIQFQNNGVVDDSQLPKDRFSAERLKGVDSTLKIQPAKLEDSAVYLCASSWGPEWYEQYFGPGTRLTVT.

In this sample, this clone turned up many times. This rearrangement joins TRBV28 to TRBJ2-5, with 8 bases aligning to TRBD2. Germline CDR1 is MDHEN and CDR2 is SYDVKM. Losses at the gene ends were 5 bases for V and 1 base for J; bases not matched to a gene: 3. CDR3 length equals 14 residues. Written as DNA, the CDR3 is TGTGCCAGCAGTCTAGCGGGCACCCAAGAGACCCAGTACTTC. Translation gives CASSLAGTQETQYF.

Turning to this clone: One end of the junction varies from germline; a read error may be responsible. The chain links TRBV6-5 to TRBJ2-7; a possible D gene is TRBD1 (5 bases). Germline lookup yields CDR1 MNHEY and CDR2 SVGAGI. The length of the CDR3 is 12 residues. CDR3 residues: CASSHRFYDQYF. DNA of the CDR3: TGTGCCAGCAGTCACAGGTTCTACGATCAGTACTTC.

This clone has a count of ten or more. V and J are TRBV7-8 and TRBJ1-2, with TRBD1 matching over 7 bases. Per germline, CDR1 SGHVS and CDR2 FQNEAQ. Trimming cost V 2 bases and J 1 base; bases outside gene matches: 10. The CDR3 contains 17 residues. Here the CDR3 DNA reads TGTGCCAGCAGCTTACAGACAGGGTTCCCTTTTAACTATGGCTACACCTTC. Its protein is CASSLQTGFPFNYGYTF.

The chain recombines TRBV20-1 with TRBJ2-7; D is unresolved. The CDR3 runs 16 residues. V lost 0 bases and J 4 bases, leaving 19 bases between the germline ends. Germline V CDR1 and CDR2: DFQATT, SNEGSKA (reference sequence). The CDR3 loop reads CSARDHFRSLVYEQYF. The DNA for the CDR3 is TGCAGTGCTAGAGATCATTTCAGGTCTTTAGTATACGAGCAGTACTTC.

This clone has at least ten counts. The V and J genes are TRBV9 and TRBJ1-2; tentative D call: TRBD1 (5 bases). From germline, CDR1 is SGDLS and CDR2 YYNGEE. V was cut by 3 bases and J by 4 bases, with 16 bases left in between. CDR3 length: 15 residues. CDR3 sequence: CASSGRAGSLYGYTF. CDR3 coding DNA: TGTGCCAGCAGCGGTAGGGCAGGGAGCCTCTATGGCTACACCTTC.

This chain joins TRBV20-1 and TRBJ1-1; TRBD1 is a possible D gene (6 bases). Trimming removed 4 bases at V and 7 bases at J, with 19 bases between. The CDR3 consists of 14 residues. Looked up from germline, CDR1 is DFQATT and CDR2 is SNEGSKA (reference sequence). CDR3 sequence: CSANRGHRVVEAFF. The CDR3 DNA reads TGCAGTGCTAATCGAGGGCACAGGGTCGTTGAAGCTTTCTTT.

This clone was detected ten times or more. CDR3 sequence (DNA): TGTGCCAGTAGCACCGGGACCCCAGATACGCAGTATTTT. This sequence encodes CASSTGTPDTQYF. The chain carries TRBV19 and TRBJ2-3; D tentatively fits TRBD1 or TRBD2 (5 bases each). V was shortened by 6 bases and J by 4 bases, with 11 bases between the two germline ends. The CDR3 spans 13 residues. Looked up from germline, CDR1 is LNHDA and CDR2 is SQIVND (reference sequence). The full variable domain, rest sourced from reference TRBV19 and TRBJ2-3, is DGGITQSPKYLFRKEGQNVTLSCEQNLNHDAMYWYRQDPGQGLRLIYYSQIVNDFQKGDIAEGYSVSREKKESFPLTVTSAQKNPTAFYLCASSTGTPDTQYFGPGTRLTVL.

The chain carries TRBV6-2 or TRBV6-3 and TRBJ2-5; D is tentatively TRBD1 or TRBD2 (5 bases each). V lost 5 bases and J 8 bases, leaving 21 bases between the germline ends. CDR1 is MNHEY and CDR2 is SVGEGT in the germline V gene. This CDR3 is 15 amino acids long. CDR3 sequence: CASSQAGAEENTQYF. The CDR3 DNA reads as TGTGCCAGCAGTCAGGCCGGGGCAGAAGAGAACACCCAGTACTTC.

V is TRBV30 and J is TRBJ2-7, with TRBD2 as a possible D gene (5 bases). The CDR3 consists of 15 residues. Germline CDR1 and CDR2: GTSNPN and SVGIG (reference sequence). V was clipped by 4 bases and J by 1 base, with 17 bases between them. The CDR3 DNA sequence: TGTGCCTGGATTGTACGATGGGAGTTATCCTACGAGCAGTACTTC. This sequence encodes CAWIVRWELSYEQYF.

Worth noting for this clone: This may arise from a read error, as a much more abundant clone is one base away. This chain links TRBV5-6 with TRBJ1-5; TRBD1 aligns across 7 bases. The germline gives CDR1 SGHDT, CDR2 YYEEEE. V trimming: 2 bases; J trimming: 4 bases; junction bases outside the gene matches: 6. The CDR3 totals 15 residues. CDR3: CASSFRGTVNQPQHF. Here the CDR3 DNA reads TGTGCCAGCAGCTTTAGAGGGACAGTGAATCAGCCCCAGCATTTT. The full variable domain, in which reference TRBV5-6 and TRBJ1-5 provide the parts outside the CDR3, is DAGVTQSPTHLIKTRGQQVTLRCSPKSGHDTVSWYQQALGQGPQFIFQYYEEEERQRGNFPDRFSGHQFPNYSSELNVNALLLGDSALYLCASSFRGTVNQPQHFGDGTRLSIL.

To note about this clone: A read error is possible here, since a much larger clone lies one base away. Other nucleotide sequences in the sample specify the same CDR3. The rearrangement links TRBV9 to TRBJ2-2; 14 bases align to TRBD2. V trimming: 3 bases; J trimming: 5 bases; junction bases outside the gene matches: 3. The CDR3 consists of 16 residues. Germline V lookup: CDR1 SGDLS, CDR2 YYNGEE. CDR3: CASSAWTSGRTGELFF. CDR3 sequence (DNA): TGTGCCAGCAGCGCCTGGACTAGCGGGAGGACCGGGGAGCTGTTTTTT.

In its sample, this clone was seen many times. The chain has TRBV7-2 and TRBJ2-1, with 8 positions matching TRBD1. V lost 5 bases, J lost 8 bases, and 5 bases stayed unmatched. In germline, CDR1 is SGHTA, CDR2 FQGNSA. The CDR3 covers 13 residues. The DNA of the CDR3 is TGTGCCAGCAGCGGGCGGACAGGGTATGAGCAGTTCTTC. The encoded protein is CASSGRTGYEQFF.

Only one count was recorded for this clone. This chain links TRBV3-1 with TRBJ2-3; TRBD1 is a possible D gene (6 bases). Trimming shortened V by 6 bases and J by 7 bases, and 20 bases separated the two germline ends. The CDR3 loop spans 15 amino acids. Germline CDR1 and CDR2: LGHDT and YNNKEL (reference sequence). The CDR3 bases are TGTGCCAGCAGGGGTCGGGACACCGCATCTCATACGCAGTATTTT. This encodes CASRGRDTASHTQYF.

In this sample, this clone turned up many times. The chain uses TRBV5-1 and TRBJ2-2; 10 bases are shared with TRBD2. Germline V gene lookup returns CDR1 SGHRS and CDR2 YFSETQ. This CDR3 is 19 amino acids long. V was pared by 0 bases and J by 5 bases, with 13 bases of the junction left unmatched. The CDR3 sequence: CASSLVTSASGSHTGELFF. The CDR3 DNA is TGCGCCAGCAGCTTGGTTACGTCGGCTAGCGGGAGCCATACCGGGGAGCTGTTTTTT.

In its sample, this clone was seen many times. CDR3 sequence: CASSVRAGELFF. CDR3 coding DNA: TGCGCCAGCAGTGTGAGGGCCGGGGAGCTGTTTTTT. This chain links TRBV10-1 with TRBJ2-2, with a possible D match to TRBD2 (5 bases). Deletions cut 4 bases from V and 6 bases from J, with 6 bases between. The CDR3 is 12 residues long. From germline, CDR1 is WNHNN and CDR2 SYGVQD (reference sequence).